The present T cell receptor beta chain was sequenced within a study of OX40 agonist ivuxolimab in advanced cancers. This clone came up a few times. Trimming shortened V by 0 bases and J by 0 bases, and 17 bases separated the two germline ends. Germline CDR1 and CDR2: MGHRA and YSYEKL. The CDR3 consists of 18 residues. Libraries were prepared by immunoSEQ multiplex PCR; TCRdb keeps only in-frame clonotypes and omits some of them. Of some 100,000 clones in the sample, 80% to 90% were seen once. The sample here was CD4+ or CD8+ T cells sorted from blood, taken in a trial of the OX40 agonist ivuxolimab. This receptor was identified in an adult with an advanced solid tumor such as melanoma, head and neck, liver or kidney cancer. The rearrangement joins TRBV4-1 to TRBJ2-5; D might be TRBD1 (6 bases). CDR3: CASSQDSGESTHQETQYF. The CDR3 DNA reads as TGCGCCAGCAGCCAAGATTCAGGGGAATCAACCCACCAAGAGACCCAGTACTTC.